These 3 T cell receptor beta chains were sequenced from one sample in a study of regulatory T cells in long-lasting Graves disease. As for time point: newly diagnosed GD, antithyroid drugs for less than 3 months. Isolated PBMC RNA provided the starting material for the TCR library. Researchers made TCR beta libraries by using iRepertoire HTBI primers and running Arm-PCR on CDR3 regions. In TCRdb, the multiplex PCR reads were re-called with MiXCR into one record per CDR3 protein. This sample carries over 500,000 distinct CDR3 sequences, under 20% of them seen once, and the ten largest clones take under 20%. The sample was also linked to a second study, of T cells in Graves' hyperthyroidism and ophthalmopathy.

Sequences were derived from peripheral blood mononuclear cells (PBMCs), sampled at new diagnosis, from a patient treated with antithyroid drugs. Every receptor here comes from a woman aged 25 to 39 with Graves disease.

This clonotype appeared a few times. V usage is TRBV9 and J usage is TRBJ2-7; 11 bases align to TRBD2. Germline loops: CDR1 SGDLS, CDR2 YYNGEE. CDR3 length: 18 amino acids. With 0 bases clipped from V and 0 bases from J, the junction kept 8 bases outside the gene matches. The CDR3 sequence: CASSVGASGRFSSYEQYF. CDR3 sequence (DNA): TGTGCCAGCAGCGTAGGGGCTAGCGGGAGGTTCAGCTCCTACGAGCAGTACTTC.

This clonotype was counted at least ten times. The DNA of the CDR3 is TGTGCCAGCAAGGGCCCCCGCGACACTGAAGCTTTCTTT. Translation: CASKGPRDTEAFF. The rearrangement joins TRBV2 to TRBJ1-1; no clear D gene. The CDR3 length is 13 residues. CDR1 and CDR2 (germline): SNHLY, FYNNEI. V gave up 7 bases and J gave up 3 bases, with 12 bases separating them.

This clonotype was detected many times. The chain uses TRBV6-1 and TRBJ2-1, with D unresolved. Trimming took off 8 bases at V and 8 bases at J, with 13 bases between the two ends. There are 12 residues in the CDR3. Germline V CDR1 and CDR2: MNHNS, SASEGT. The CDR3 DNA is TGTGCCAGCTCACCAACCAGCTATGAGCAGTTCTTC. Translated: CASSPTSYEQFF.